The T cell receptor (beta chain) under discussion was sequenced for a study of vaccination effects on CD4 cells after COVID-19. Whole-study results and caveats: Newly vaccine-induced clones made up most of the convalescents' post-vaccine spike-reactive clones.

Using immunoSEQ multiplex PCR, the repertoire was profiled, and TCRdb retains in-frame clones only, with some absent. The repertoire holds roughly 24,000 clones, with roughly four fifths as singletons. Remarks on this clone: Its antigen is not known.

Antigen-specific CD4+ T cell clonotypes were called by their expansion after viral peptide-pool culture in ViraFEST. With approximately 9 days of culture completed, CD4+ T cells were isolated. The person's infection with SARS-CoV-2, confirmed by PCR, took place between March and December 2020. Fresh IL-2-containing medium replaced half the medium on days 3 and 7. The sequence was obtained from a human donor who had a prior SARS-CoV-2 infection. Here the sequenced sample was CD4+ T cells from PBMCs cultured with SARS-CoV-2 spike peptides, taken before COVID-19 vaccination.

CDR3 sequence: CASSSRTGEVYEQYF. As DNA, the CDR3 is TGTGCCAGTAGTTCTCGAACGGGAGAGGTCTACGAGCAGTACTTC. The rearrangement links TRBV19 to TRBJ2-7, with D possibly TRBD2 on 6 matching bases. From germline, CDR1 is LNHDA and CDR2 SQIVND (reference sequence). V lost 5 bases, J lost 3 bases, and 17 bases lay in between. This CDR3 is built from 15 residues.